These T cell receptor beta chains were read from a single sample in a study of regulatory T cells in long-lasting Graves disease. TCRdb reprocessed the multiplex PCR reads with MiXCR, giving one entry per CDR3 protein. The repertoire holds about 440,000 distinct CDR3 sequences, with 15% to 20% as singletons. These data also formed part of another study, on T cells in Graves' hyperthyroidism and ophthalmopathy.

The starting material was peripheral blood mononuclear cells (PBMCs), obtained at new diagnosis, from a patient treated with antithyroid drugs. All receptors derive from a woman aged 30 to 39 with Graves disease. The CDR3 runs from the conserved cysteine through the conserved F or W. The D gene is left open where the match is weak. Expanded clones are given a class, and other clones once, few, many or no size at all.

>TRBJ2-7|-|-|TRBV5-4
TGTGCCAGCAGCTCAGGCCTGACCGGGCTCTTTTCCTCCGAGCAGTACTTC
CASSSGLTGLFSSEQYF
>TRBJ2-3|many|TRBD2|TRBV28
TGTGCCAGCAGTCACTGGACTAGCGGGGGCAGCACAGATACGCAGTATTTT
CASSHWTSGGSTDTQYF
>TRBJ2-7|many|-|TRBV7-2
TGTGCCAGCAGCTTAGGCCCCAGGGAACGGACCTACGAGCAGTACTTC
CASSLGPRERTYEQYF
>TRBJ1-6|-|TRBD1|TRBV5-1
TGCGCCAGCAGTACAGGGGAGGGATCACCCCTCCACTTT
CASSTGEGSPLHF
>TRBJ2-1|many|TRBD2|TRBV5-4
TGTGCCAGCAGCTCACTAGCGTCCTCCTACAATGAGCAGTTCTTC
CASSSLASSYNEQFF
>TRBJ1-2|few|-|TRBV14
TGTGCCAGCAGCCAAAATCTTTTGGACTATGGCTACACCTTC
CASSQNLLDYGYTF
>TRBJ1-2|-|-|TRBV28
TGTGCCAGCAGTTCAAGAGGGGTAGGATATGGCTACACCTTC
CASSSRGVGYGYTF
>TRBJ2-2|many|TRBD1|TRBV18
TGTGCCAGCTCCGGACAGGGAGGGAACACCGGGGAGCTGTTTTTT
CASSGQGGNTGELFF
>TRBJ2-5|many|TRBD2|TRBV20-1
TGCAGTACTAGCGGGAGCTGGGAAGAGACCCAGTACTTC
CSTSGSWEETQYF
>TRBJ2-7|many|-|TRBV6-5
TGTGCCAGCAGTTACAGGTTAGGTAGCGATACCTACGAGCAGTACTTC
CASSYRLGSDTYEQYF
>TRBJ1-2|many|-|TRBV15
TGTGCCACCAGCAGAGAGCAGGGAGGGTCTGGCTACACCTTC
CATSREQGGSGYTF
>TRBJ2-6|-|TRBD2|TRBV18
TGTGCCAGCTCATCGGGACTAGCGGGAGGCGGGGCCAACGTCCTGACTTTC
CASSSGLAGGGANVLTF
>TRBJ2-2|-|TRBD2|TRBV5-1
TGCGCCAGCAGCTTGTATCTAGCGGGAGGTTCCGGGGAGCTGTTTTTT
CASSLYLAGGSGELFF
>TRBJ1-5|few|-|TRBV5-6
TGTGCCAGCAGCCCCAGTGCGGGGTTATTTCAGCCCCAGCATTTT
CASSPSAGLFQPQHF
>TRBJ2-2|many|TRBD1|TRBV10-3
TGTGCCATCAGTGACTATCTCCAGGGGGCTACGAACACCGGGGAGCTGTTTTTT
CAISDYLQGATNTGELFF
>TRBJ2-1|many|-|TRBV10-3
TGTGCCATCAGCGGGACTTATACCTACAATGAGCAGTTCTTC
CAISGTYTYNEQFF
>TRBJ2-1|many|TRBD1|TRBV20-1
TGCAGTGCTAGAGCCGGGACAGGGGGCCCTGGACCTTACAATGAGCAGTTCTTC
CSARAGTGGPGPYNEQFF
>TRBJ2-5|many|TRBD2|TRBV20-1
TGCAGTGCTTTTACAAGGACTAGCGGGAGGGCCAGCGAGACCCAGTACTTC
CSAFTRTSGRASETQYF
>TRBJ2-7|many|TRBD1|TRBV18
TGTGCCAGCTCACTGGGACAGGGCCGCGAGCAGTACTTC
CASSLGQGREQYF
>TRBJ2-1|many|TRBD1|TRBV5-1
TGCGCCAGCAGCCGAAAACCGGGACAGGGGGCGAATGAGCAGTTCTTC
CASSRKPGQGANEQFF
>TRBJ1-2|many|-|TRBV20-1
TGCAGTGCTAGAGATGAGGGGCGTGGCTACACCTTC
CSARDEGRGYTF
>TRBJ2-7|many|-|TRBV28
TGTGCCAGCGGGACGTCGAGCTCCTACGAGCAGTACTTC
CASGTSSSYEQYF
>TRBJ1-2|many|-|TRBV15
TGTGCCACCAGCAGAGATCTCGCAACCAACTATGGCTACACCTTC
CATSRDLATNYGYTF
>TRBJ2-7|many|-|TRBV3-1
TGTGCCAGCAGCCAAATTGGGGGAGAAAACGAGCAGTACTTC
CASSQIGGENEQYF
>TRBJ2-7|many|-|TRBV7-9
TGTGCCAGCAGCTCAGGACTCGAGCAGTACTTC
CASSSGLEQYF
>TRBJ2-1|many|-|TRBV7-2
TGTGCCAGCAGCTTTTTCCCTAAAAGCTCCTACAATGAGCAGTTCTTC
CASSFFPKSSYNEQFF
>TRBJ1-6|many|TRBD1|TRBV20-1
TGCAGTGCTGTTCGGACAGGGAGCTCCTATAATTCACCCCTCCACTTT
CSAVRTGSSYNSPLHF
>TRBJ2-3|few|-|TRBV6-1
TGTGCCAGCAGTGAAGGGCAGCTGTATACGCAGTATTTT
CASSEGQLYTQYF
>TRBJ2-1|many|TRBD2|TRBV7-9
TGTGCCAGCAGCTTAGATCCGGGAGGTATCTACAATGAGCAGTTCTTC
CASSLDPGGIYNEQFF
>TRBJ2-7|many|-|TRBV13
TGTGCCAGCAGCTGGACCACCAACCCCTACGAGCAGTACTTC
CASSWTTNPYEQYF
>TRBJ2-7|many|TRBD2|TRBV6-2/TRBV6-3
TGTGCCAGCAGTTACTCGCGACTAGCCCACCTCTACGAGCAGTACTTC
CASSYSRLAHLYEQYF
>TRBJ2-5|medium-sized|-|TRBV2
TGTGCCAGCAGTGACAGGGAGACCCAGTACTTC
CASSDRETQYF
>TRBJ2-1|few|-|TRBV11-2
TGTGCCAGCAGCCTTTTAGGGGGCAATGAGCAGTTCTTC
CASSLLGGNEQFF
>TRBJ1-5|few|-|TRBV24-1
TGTGCCACCAGTGAAGGAGGTGCGTGGGATCAGCCCCAGCATTTT
CATSEGGAWDQPQHF
>TRBJ2-7|few|TRBD1|TRBV18
TGTGCCAGCTCACCCCCCGGGACAGGGGTACACGAGCAGTACTTC
CASSPPGTGVHEQYF
>TRBJ1-1|many|-|TRBV11-2
TGTGCCAGCAGCCGCCCACAGAACACTGAAGCTTTCTTT
CASSRPQNTEAFF
>TRBJ1-5|many|TRBD1|TRBV20-1
TGCAGTGCTAGACCTCTTATGGGGACGGGACAGGGAAATCAGCCCCAGCATTTT
CSARPLMGTGQGNQPQHF
>TRBJ2-1|-|TRBD1|TRBV7-9
TGTGCCAGCAGCCCCCGGGGACAGGGAGGTGAGCAGTTCTTC
CASSPRGQGGEQFF